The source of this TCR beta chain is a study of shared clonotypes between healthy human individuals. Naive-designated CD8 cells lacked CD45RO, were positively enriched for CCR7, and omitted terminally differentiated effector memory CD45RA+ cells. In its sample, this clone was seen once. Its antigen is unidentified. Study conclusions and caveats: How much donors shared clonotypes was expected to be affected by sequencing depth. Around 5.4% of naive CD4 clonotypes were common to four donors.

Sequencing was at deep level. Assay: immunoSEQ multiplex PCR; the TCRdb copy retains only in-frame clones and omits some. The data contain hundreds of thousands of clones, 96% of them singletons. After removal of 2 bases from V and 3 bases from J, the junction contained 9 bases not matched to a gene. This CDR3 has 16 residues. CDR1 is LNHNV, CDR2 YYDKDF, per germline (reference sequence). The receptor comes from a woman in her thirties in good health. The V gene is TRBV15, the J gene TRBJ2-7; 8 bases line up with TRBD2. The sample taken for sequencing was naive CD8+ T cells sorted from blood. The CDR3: CATSRTKREYSYEQYF. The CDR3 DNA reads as TGTGCCACCAGCAGAACAAAGCGGGAGTATAGCTACGAGCAGTACTTC.